A single sample gave rise to the 15 T cell receptor beta chains below, sequenced in a study of blood T cell repertoires in COVID-19. Clones were read by immunoSEQ multiplex PCR, and TCRdb kept only the in-frame ones, dropping some. The sample has roughly 73,000 clones, about nine tenths seen once. The sample was peripheral blood. The receptor set was obtained from a man between 45 and 60 years old with acute or convalescent COVID-19.

V usage is TRBV14 and J usage is TRBJ2-2, with 8 bases lining up with TRBD2. CDR1 SGHDN and CDR2 FVKESK come from the germline V gene. The CDR3 spans 14 residues. Trimming removed 8 bases from V and 2 bases from J; junction bases left unmatched: 4. CDR3 DNA: TGTGCCAGCCAACTAGCGGTAAACACCGGGGAGCTGTTTTTT. Residues: CASQLAVNTGELFF. The full variable domain, rest sourced from reference TRBV14 and TRBJ2-2, is EAGVTQFPSHSVIEKGQTVTLRCDPISGHDNLYWYRRVMGKEIKFLLHFVKESKQDESGMPNNRFLAERTGGTYSTLKVQPAELEDSGVYFCASQLAVNTGELFFGEGSRLTVL.

The chain employs TRBV9 and TRBJ1-1, with D possibly TRBD1 on 6 matching bases. Per germline, CDR1 SGDLS and CDR2 YYNGEE. Trimming removed 1 base at V and 1 base at J, with 11 bases between. The CDR3 runs 15 residues. The CDR3 spells CASSVRWGPNTEAFF. The CDR3 region has the DNA TGTGCCAGCAGCGTACGGTGGGGGCCGAACACTGAAGCTTTCTTT. The full variable domain, its missing parts supplied by reference TRBV9 and TRBJ1-1, is DSGVTQTPKHLITATGQRVTLRCSPRSGDLSVYWYQQSLDQGLQFLIQYYNGEERAKGNILERFSAQQFPDLHSELNLSSLELGDSALYFCASSVRWGPNTEAFFGQGTRLTVV.

The V gene is TRBV9, the J gene TRBJ2-1, with 11 bases identical to TRBD2. Germline V CDR1 and CDR2: SGDLS, YYNGEE. With 0 bases clipped from V and 10 bases from J, the junction kept 12 bases outside the gene matches. The CDR3 has 17 residues. CDR3 protein: CASSVAPQLAGVGEQFF. The CDR3 bases are TGTGCCAGCAGCGTAGCCCCCCAACTAGCGGGAGTCGGAGAGCAGTTCTTC.

The gene calls are TRBV28 and TRBJ1-6; D ambiguous. The germline V gene encodes CDR1 MDHEN and CDR2 SYDVKM. V was shortened by 6 bases and J by 8 bases, with 8 bases between the two germline ends. The CDR3 is 12 amino acids. This CDR3 reads CASSPRDSPLHF. For the CDR3, the DNA is TGTGCCAGCAGCCCCCGGGATTCACCCCTCCACTTT. Based on the CDR3 plus reference TRBV28 and TRBJ1-6, the full variable domain is DVKVTQSSRYLVKRTGEKVFLECVQDMDHENMFWYRQDPGLGLRLIYFSYDVKMKEKGDIPEGYSVSREKKERFSLILESASTNQTSMYLCASSPRDSPLHFGNGTRLTVT.

The chain carries TRBV4-2 and TRBJ1-2; no reliable D call. Trimming removed 11 bases at V and 3 bases at J, with 13 bases between. The CDR3 is made up of 12 amino acids. Germline loops: CDR1 LGHNA, CDR2 YNFKEQ. The chain's CDR3 is CASGEVDYGYTF. The CDR3 DNA reads as TGTGCCTCCGGGGAGGTGGACTATGGCTACACCTTC.

The rearrangement joins TRBV15 to TRBJ2-7, with unresolved D. The V gene lost 0 bases and the J gene lost 7 bases, with 16 bases spanning the gap. The CDR3 sequence is 15 residues long. Germline CDR1 LNHNV, CDR2 YYDKDF (reference sequence). CDR3: CATSRDSKVPGEQYF. The DNA of the CDR3 is TGTGCCACCAGCAGAGATTCAAAGGTCCCGGGTGAGCAGTACTTC.

The V and J genes are TRBV27 and TRBJ2-1, with TRBD1 identical over 9 bases. The CDR3 has 15 amino acids. Germline lookup yields CDR1 MNHEY and CDR2 SMNVEV (reference sequence). Trimming cost V 5 bases and J 6 bases; bases outside gene matches: 8. CDR3 nucleotide sequence: TGTGCCAGCAGTCCGGACAGGGGAAGGCGCAATGAGCAGTTCTTC. This encodes CASSPDRGRRNEQFF.

The chain carries TRBV28 and TRBJ2-1, with TRBD2 as a possible D gene (6 bases). This CDR3 region has 14 residues. Trimming took off 5 bases at V and 9 bases at J, with 17 bases between the two ends. The germline V gene has CDR1 MDHEN and CDR2 SYDVKM. The CDR3 nucleotides are TGTGCCAGCAGTGGGGGGTCCTCCAGGCGTGAGCAGTTCTTC. Its translation is CASSGGSSRREQFF.

This clone has a single count. The rearrangement links TRBV4-1 to TRBJ2-5, with 9 bases fitting TRBD1. CDR1 MGHRA and CDR2 YSYEKL come from the germline V gene. The CDR3 is 15 residues long. V shed 2 bases, J shed 3 bases, and the junction held 4 bases outside the gene matches. CDR3 region: CASSQPGQGEETQYF. CDR3 DNA sequence: TGCGCCAGCAGCCAACCGGGACAGGGTGAAGAGACCCAGTACTTC.

This rearrangement joins TRBV18 to TRBJ1-6; D remains unclear. CDR1 KGHSH and CDR2 LQKENI come from the germline V gene. The CDR3 length is 15 residues. V was pared by 0 bases and J by 10 bases, with 13 bases between. CDR3: CASSPPSRSASPLHF. CDR3 nucleotide sequence: TGTGCCAGCTCACCACCGTCCAGGTCGGCGTCACCCCTCCACTTT.

The chain joins TRBV6-6 to TRBJ1-2; 8 bases match TRBD1. The CDR3 length is 14 residues. The V segment lost 2 bases and the J segment 8 bases; nucleotides outside the gene matches: 7. Germline CDR1 reads MNHNY; CDR2 reads SVGAGI (reference sequence). CDR3 bases: TGTGCCAGCAGTTACCGGGACAGGCTTTACGGCTACACCTTC. Translation: CASSYRDRLYGYTF.

V gene TRBV6-5 combines with J gene TRBJ1-5; D ambiguous. The CDR3 sequence is 15 residues long. Trimming shortened V by 6 bases and J by 0 bases, and 12 bases separated the two germline ends. Germline V gene data show CDR1 as MNHEY and CDR2 as SVGAGI. CDR3 coding DNA: TGTGCCAGCAGCGCCGACACCAATAGCAATCAGCCCCAGCATTTT. This codes for CASSADTNSNQPQHF.

V and J are TRBV6-6 and TRBJ1-4; D gene unclear. Trimming removed 7 bases at V and 3 bases at J, with 9 bases between. This CDR3 comprises 13 residues. The V gene's germline CDR1 is MNHNY and CDR2 SVGAGI (reference sequence). Here the CDR3 DNA reads TGTGCCAGCAACCGTCAGGCTAATGAAAAACTGTTTTTT. It translates to CASNRQANEKLFF.

This rearrangement joins TRBV7-3 to TRBJ2-2; 8 bases match TRBD1. This CDR3 is built from 15 residues. Germline lookup yields CDR1 SGHTA and CDR2 FQGTGA. Losses at the gene ends were 0 bases for V and 5 bases for J; bases not matched to a gene: 2. For the CDR3, the DNA is TGTGCCAGCAGCTTAACCGGACAGGGAACCGGGGAGCTGTTTTTT. This codes for CASSLTGQGTGELFF.

This CDR3 reads CASSLEDRVQYV. The CDR3 bases are TGTGCCAGCAGCTTAGAAGATCGCGTGCAGTACGTC. The chain combines TRBV7-9 with TRBJ2-7; D not resolved. From germline, CDR1 is SEHNR and CDR2 FQNEAQ (reference sequence). The CDR3 is 12 amino acids. Trimming took off 1 base at V and 9 bases at J, with 10 bases between the two ends.